The clone carrying this T cell receptor (beta chain) has just a few counts. The antigen remains unidentified. Time point denoted: cycle 4 day 1 (C4D1), after 6 weeks of nivolumab. No patient escaped relapse after autologous stem cell transplantation, and brentuximab vedotin exposure varied. The sample belongs to a study of PD-1 blockade in classical Hodgkin lymphoma. Study results and caveats: Complete responders' baseline diversity resembled that of newly diagnosed patients.

The CDR3 is made up of 12 amino acids. Trimming removed 2 bases at V and 7 bases at J, with 11 bases between. CDR1 and CDR2 (germline): GTSNPN, SVGIG (reference sequence). Measured with immunoSEQ multiplex PCR; TCRdb has only the in-frame clones, and not every one. The sample yields some 30,000 clones, 82% seen once. This material consisted of peripheral blood mononuclear cells (PBMCs), taken before the fourth cycle of nivolumab. The TCR was taken from a human donor with classical Hodgkin lymphoma. This chain links TRBV30 with TRBJ1-1; D uncertain. CDR3 bases: TGTGCCTGGAGTTTCGAACAGTTTGAAGCTTTCTTT. Residues: CAWSFEQFEAFF.